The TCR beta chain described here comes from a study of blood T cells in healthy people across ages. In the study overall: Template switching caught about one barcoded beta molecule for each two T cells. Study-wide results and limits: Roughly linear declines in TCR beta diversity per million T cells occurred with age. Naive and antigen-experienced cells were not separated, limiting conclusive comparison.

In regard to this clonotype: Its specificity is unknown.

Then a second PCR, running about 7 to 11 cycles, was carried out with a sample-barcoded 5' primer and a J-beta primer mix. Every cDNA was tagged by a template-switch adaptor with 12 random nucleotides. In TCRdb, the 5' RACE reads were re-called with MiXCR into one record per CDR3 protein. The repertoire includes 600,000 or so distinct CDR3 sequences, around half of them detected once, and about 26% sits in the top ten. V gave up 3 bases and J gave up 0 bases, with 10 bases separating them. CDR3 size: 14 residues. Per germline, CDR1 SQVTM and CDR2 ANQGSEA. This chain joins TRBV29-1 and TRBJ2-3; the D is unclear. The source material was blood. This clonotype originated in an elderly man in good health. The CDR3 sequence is CSVDDTTSTDTQYF. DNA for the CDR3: TGCAGCGTTGACGACACGACTAGCACAGATACGCAGTATTTT.